The rows below give T cell receptor beta chains drawn from one sample of a study of cytomegalovirus exposure and HLA in healthy donors. Assay used: immunoSEQ multiplex PCR; TCRdb lists only in-frame clones, some missing. The sample consists of 150,000 or so clones, about three quarters of them appearing once. The sample consisted of PBMCs. These receptors all come from a middle-aged man in good health and CMV-seropositive. The CDR3 runs from the conserved cysteine through the conserved F or W. The D gene is left open where the match is weak. Size values are once, few and many counts, or a class for expanded clones, and some rows have none.

clone size	J gene	D gene	V gene	CDR3 DNA	CDR3 protein
.	TRBJ2-3	.	TRBV6-5	TGTGCCAGCAGTTCAGAGGTCCTCACAGATACGCAGTATTTT	CASSSEVLTDTQYF
few	TRBJ2-5	.	TRBV28	TGTGCCAGCAGTTTCCCTACCACCCAAGAGACCCAGTACTTC	CASSFPTTQETQYF
.	TRBJ2-7	TRBD1	TRBV6-6	TGTGCCAGCAGTGGGCGGACAGGGAACAGGGATGAGCAGTACTTC	CASSGRTGNRDEQYF
once	TRBJ1-1	.	TRBV18	TGTGCCAGCTCACCCAACGGGAACACTGAAGCTTTCTTT	CASSPNGNTEAFF
.	TRBJ2-3	TRBD1	TRBV7-6	TGTGCCAGCAGCTTTCGCCAGGGGGCAACAGATACGCAGTATTTT	CASSFRQGATDTQYF
.	TRBJ2-1	TRBD2	TRBV27	TGTGCCAGCACTCGATGGGGGGCCCTATTAGCGGGAGGGTCGAATGAGCAGTTCTTC	CASTRWGALLAGGSNEQFF
.	TRBJ2-7	.	TRBV2	TGTGCCAGCAGGGGGAGGCCCTCCGAGCAGTACTTC	CASRGRPSEQYF
.	TRBJ2-1	.	TRBV10-3	TGTGCCATCAGGGATAGCGGAGGGGCCTACAATGAGCAGTTCTTC	CAIRDSGGAYNEQFF
.	TRBJ2-5	TRBD1	TRBV4-3	TGCGCCAGCAGCCAAATCCCCGGGATCCAGGGGGCGGGAGAGACCCAGTACTTC	CASSQIPGIQGAGETQYF
.	TRBJ1-2	.	TRBV5-1	TGCGCCAGCAGCTTGGCCCCTTCGGATGGCTACACCTTC	CASSLAPSDGYTF
.	TRBJ2-7	.	TRBV27	TGTGCCAGCAGTTTAGCCGGTAGGGGTTACGAGCAGTACTTC	CASSLAGRGYEQYF
.	TRBJ2-5	TRBD2	TRBV5-1	TGCGCCAGCAGGGGGGGACTAGCGGGTCGGGAGACCCAGTACTTC	CASRGGLAGRETQYF
few	TRBJ1-6	TRBD1	TRBV15	TGTGCCACCAGCCCTGGACAGGGGCCCGAGTATAATTCACCCCTCCACTTT	CATSPGQGPEYNSPLHF
.	TRBJ2-1	TRBD2	TRBV6-1	TGTGCCAGCAGTGAGTCTAGCGGGAGTTGGTATGAGCAGTTCTTC	CASSESSGSWYEQFF
.	TRBJ2-2	.	TRBV19	TGTGCCAGTAGTATAGATTCGACAGGGAACACCGGGGAGCTGTTTTTT	CASSIDSTGNTGELFF
once	TRBJ2-2	TRBD2	TRBV6-5	TGTGCCAGCAGTTGGGCGGGAGGGACCGGGGAGCTGTTTTTT	CASSWAGGTGELFF
few	TRBJ2-3	.	TRBV21-1	TGTGCCACTAACCAGGGACAAGTTCGCGAGGGACCTAGCACAGATACGCAGTATTTT	CATNQGQVREGPSTDTQYF
.	TRBJ1-3	.	TRBV7-9	TGTGCCAGCAGCCGCGTTATGGTCGGTGGAAACACCATATATTTT	CASSRVMVGGNTIYF
.	TRBJ1-2	.	TRBV6-1	TGTGCCAGCACTCTGGCGGACAGTAACTATGGCTACACCTTC	CASTLADSNYGYTF
.	TRBJ1-1	.	TRBV28	TGTGCCAGCAGTATCCCGATAACAACAATGAACACTGAAGCTTTCTTT	CASSIPITTMNTEAFF
.	TRBJ1-4	TRBD1	TRBV5-1	TGCGCCAGCAGCTTGGCGGGGACAGGGGAAAAACTGTTTTTT	CASSLAGTGEKLFF
few	TRBJ2-7	TRBD2	TRBV5-4	TGTGCCAGCAGCGTTGGGGGCCTAGCGGGGGTCTACGAGCAGTACTTC	CASSVGGLAGVYEQYF
.	TRBJ2-5	.	TRBV7-9	TGTGCCAGCAGCTTACCCAGGGCCCGACCTGAGACCCAGTACTTC	CASSLPRARPETQYF
.	TRBJ2-1	TRBD2	TRBV27	TGTGCCAGCAGTTTGGCGGGAGAAACCTACAATGAGCAGTTCTTC	CASSLAGETYNEQFF
.	TRBJ2-3	.	TRBV7-6	TGTGCCAGCAGCTTACGTCAGAGCACAGATACGCAGTATTTT	CASSLRQSTDTQYF
few	TRBJ2-7	TRBD1	TRBV6-5	TGTGCCAGCAGTTTGACAGGGTTGTCCTACGAGCAGTACTTC	CASSLTGLSYEQYF
.	TRBJ2-2	.	TRBV6-5	TGTGCCAGCAGTTTGCAGGGTCCCGTATCCGGGGAGCTGTTTTTT	CASSLQGPVSGELFF
.	TRBJ2-5	.	TRBV13	TGTGCCAGCAGCCAACCGTTTACGGGAAGGTACCAAGAGACCCAGTACTTC	CASSQPFTGRYQETQYF
.	TRBJ2-7	.	TRBV13	TGTGCCAGCAGCTTAACGGGGGGCATGACCTACGAGCAGTACTTC	CASSLTGGMTYEQYF
.	TRBJ2-5	TRBD2	TRBV12-5	TGTGCTAGTGGTTTGCCAGAGGGAGGGAGGGAGACCCAGTACTTC	CASGLPEGGRETQYF
.	TRBJ2-7	.	TRBV5-1	TGCGCCAGCAGCTCTCTGAGTGCCGGGGGCGAGCAGTACTTC	CASSSLSAGGEQYF
.	TRBJ2-3	TRBD1	TRBV15	TGTGCCACCAGCAGGGACAGGGCCACAGATACGCAGTATTTT	CATSRDRATDTQYF
.	TRBJ2-1	TRBD2	TRBV11-2	TGTGCCAGCAGACTAGCGGGAGTGGGGAAGTACTACAATGAGCAGTTCTTC	CASRLAGVGKYYNEQFF
.	TRBJ2-7	TRBD2	TRBV14	TGTGCCAGCAGCCCCTTTAAGGGCAAGGGAGGGGACTACGAGCAGTACTTC	CASSPFKGKGGDYEQYF
.	TRBJ2-7	TRBD2	TRBV6-1	TGTGCCAGCAGTGAACTAGCGGGGAGCTCCTACGAGCAGTACTTC	CASSELAGSSYEQYF
once	TRBJ2-1	TRBD1	TRBV19	TGTGCCAGTAGTATTAGACAGGGGCAGGGTGAGCAGTTCTTC	CASSIRQGQGEQFF
.	TRBJ1-2	TRBD1	TRBV28	TGTGCCAGCAGTTTAACAGGGGTACGCTATGGCTACACCTTC	CASSLTGVRYGYTF
.	TRBJ1-4	TRBD1	TRBV28	TGTGCCAGCAGTTCGCCCGGGACAGGGGGCGCGATGAACGAAAAACTGTTTTTT	CASSSPGTGGAMNEKLFF
.	TRBJ1-1	.	TRBV5-1	TGCGCCAGCAGCCTTATAGCGGGTGTGAACACTGAAGCTTTCTTT	CASSLIAGVNTEAFF
.	TRBJ2-3	TRBD1	TRBV2	TGTGCCAGCAGTTCCGGGACAGGGGCAACAGATACGCAGTATTTT	CASSSGTGATDTQYF
.	TRBJ2-1	TRBD2	TRBV7-9	TGTGCCAGCAGCTCCCCTAGCGGTTACTCCTACAATGAGCAGTTCTTC	CASSSPSGYSYNEQFF
.	TRBJ2-3	.	TRBV2	TGTGCCAGCAGCGACCGCGGTCCAGATACGCAGTATTTT	CASSDRGPDTQYF
.	TRBJ2-2	.	TRBV2	TGTGCCAGCAACCTGGGACTTGCGAACACCGGGGAGCTGTTTTTT	CASNLGLANTGELFF
few	TRBJ1-2	TRBD1	TRBV6-5	TGTGCCAGCACTCAACAGGGGGCTGGCTACACCTTC	CASTQQGAGYTF
once	TRBJ1-2	.	TRBV2	TGTGCCAGCAGTGAAAGGGGACTTAACTATGGCTACACCTTC	CASSERGLNYGYTF
.	TRBJ2-7	TRBD2	TRBV4-2	TGTGCCAGCAGCCAATCGGGGGGGCGACAGGCTCCATTCTACGAGCAGTACTTC	CASSQSGGRQAPFYEQYF
.	TRBJ2-2	.	TRBV11-3	TGTGCCAGCAGCTTCGGAGGGACGGGCGTCCACACCGGGGAGCTGTTTTTT	CASSFGGTGVHTGELFF
.	TRBJ1-4	.	TRBV28	TGTGCCAGCAGTTTCTCGACGGGGGTCAGGGAAAAACTGTTTTTT	CASSFSTGVREKLFF
once	TRBJ2-2	TRBD1	TRBV19	TGTGCCAGTAGGGGACAGGGTCCCGTGGACACCGGGGAGCTGTTTTTT	CASRGQGPVDTGELFF
.	TRBJ1-3	.	TRBV2	TGTGCCAGCAGAACAGGTTTCTCTGGAAACACCATATATTTT	CASRTGFSGNTIYF
.	TRBJ2-2	TRBD1	TRBV2	TGTGCCAGCACAGGGGGCTACAGAACGAACACCGGGGAGCTGTTTTTT	CASTGGYRTNTGELFF